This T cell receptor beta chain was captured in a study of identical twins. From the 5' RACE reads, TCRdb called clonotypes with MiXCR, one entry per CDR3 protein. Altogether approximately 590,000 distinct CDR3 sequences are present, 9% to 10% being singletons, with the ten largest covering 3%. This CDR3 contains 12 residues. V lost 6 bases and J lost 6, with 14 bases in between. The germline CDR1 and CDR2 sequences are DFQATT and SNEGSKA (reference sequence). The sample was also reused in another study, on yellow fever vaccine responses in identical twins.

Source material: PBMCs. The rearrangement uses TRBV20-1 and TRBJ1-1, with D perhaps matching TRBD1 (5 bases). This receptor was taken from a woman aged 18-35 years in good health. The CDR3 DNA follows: TGCAGTGCGGACTCTCGGGGACCTGAAGCTTTCTTT. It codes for CSADSRGPEAFF.